The T cell receptor beta chain described here comes from a study of T cell changes during pregnancy in multiple sclerosis. Only in-frame clones appear in the TCRdb table, and some are missing; sequencing was by immunoSEQ multiplex PCR. The table shows around 20,000 clones, with more than 75% occurring only once. V dropped 3 bases and J dropped 0 bases, with 10 bases sitting between them. This CDR3 comprises 15 residues. Germline V lookup: CDR1 MRHNA, CDR2 SNTAGT. The sequencing here drew on CD8+ T cells from peripheral blood mononuclear cells, taken after pregnancy. The receptor was derived from a female donor with multiple sclerosis, enrolled in a pregnancy study. V usage is TRBV6-4 and J usage is TRBJ2-3, with unresolved D. In DNA form, the CDR3 reads TGTGCCAGCAGTGAGGGCAGCACTAGCACAGATACGCAGTATTTT. It encodes CASSEGSTSTDTQYF.